This TCR beta chain came from a study of T-cell memory formation after mild COVID-19. Study-wide results and caveats: Pre-infection memory already had some responding clones, implying cross-reactive memory joined. CD4/CD8 balance characterized clones contracting day 15 to 85, and CD4+ skew characterized later expanders. Shrinking CD4+ clones resided mostly in CM and EM, and CD8+ ones in EMRA.

The CDR3 covers 17 residues. CDR1 and CDR2 from the germline V gene are DFQATT and SNEGSKA (reference sequence). V trimming: 2 bases; J trimming: 0 bases; junction bases outside the gene matches: 6. This clonotype was detected only a few times. Its antigen remains unknown. After 5'RACE with constant-segment primers, TCR alpha and TCR beta cDNA libraries carrying sample barcodes and UMIs were obtained. TCRdb redid the calling of the 5' RACE reads with MiXCR, one entry per CDR3 protein. This sample has 470,000 or so distinct CDR3 sequences; around a sixth occur once, and the top ten carry more than 9%. Sequences were obtained from PBMCs or a T cell subset sorted from them (not recorded which). The clonotype originates from an adult woman who had mild COVID-19 (a few samples of this study predate the infection). Cell type and time point are not known. The rearrangement links TRBV20-1 to TRBJ2-3, with 12 bases that match TRBD2. CDR3 nucleotide sequence: TGCAGTGCTAGAAGCCTAGCGGGAGGGCCTAGCACAGATACGCAGTATTTT. This codes for CSARSLAGGPSTDTQYF.